Each of the 24 T cell receptor beta chains below was sequenced from the same sample in a study of vaccination and CD4 T cells after COVID-19. For these TCRs, the target antigens are not known. The treatment was: roughly 10-day PBMC culture with coronavirus spike peptide pools or control peptides (ViraFEST assay). Cultured CD4+ T-cell DNA underwent Oncomine TCR Beta short-read sequencing. TCRdb processed the PCR reads anew with MiXCR; each CDR3 protein has one entry. The table shows around 12,000 distinct CDR3 sequences, with 44% occurring only once. Sequencing input: cultured CD4+ T cells from blood. The receptors here all came from a human donor with COVID-19.

On this clonotype: An end of the junction does not agree with germline; a read error may underlie this. The rearrangement joins TRBV6-1 to TRBJ2-7, with TRBD2 matching over 11 bases. CDR1 is MNHNS and CDR2 is SASEGT in the germline V gene. The CDR3 runs to 15 residues. DNA for the CDR3: TGTGCCAGCAGGTCCACTAGCGGGGGCCTCTACAAGCAGTACTTC. It yields the protein CASRSTSGGLYKQYF.

This clonotype was detected a few times. The chain employs TRBV7-9 and TRBJ2-7; TRBD1 matches at 10 bases. With V trimmed by 3 bases and J by 6 bases, 5 bases remained unmatched. From germline, CDR1 is SEHNR and CDR2 FQNEAQ (reference sequence). This CDR3 contains 14 residues. Written as DNA, the CDR3 is TGTGCCAGCAGCTTTGGACAGGGGGTTGGCGAGCAGTACTTC. Translating it yields CASSFGQGVGEQYF.

This chain joins TRBV6-1 and TRBJ2-7, with 8 positions matching TRBD2. The CDR3 totals 15 residues. Per germline, CDR1 MNHNS and CDR2 SASEGT. V shed 5 bases and J 3 bases; nucleotides not matched to a gene: 9. The CDR3 here is CASSIAGGHFYEQYF. The CDR3 region has the DNA TGTGCCAGCAGTATTGCGGGGGGCCATTTCTACGAGCAGTACTTC.

The rearrangement links TRBV29-1 to TRBJ2-3; unclear D gene. Germline V gene lookup returns CDR1 SQVTM and CDR2 ANQGSEA. CDR3 length equals 14 residues. Trimming removed 6 bases at V and 2 bases at J, with 15 bases between. The CDR3 DNA reads as TGCAGCGTGGATGGCCAGGTGATCACAGATACGCAGTATTTT. Translating gives CSVDGQVITDTQYF.

The rearrangement links TRBV6-1 to TRBJ1-2, with unresolved D. The germline V and J ends were trimmed by 7 bases and 3 bases, with 33 bases remaining between them. The CDR3 totals 20 residues. Per the germline V gene, CDR1 is MNHNS and CDR2 is SASEGT. CDR3 nucleotide sequence: TGTGCCAGCAACAAATCCCGGGGAAGAGCACGGGATTCCCCTGACTATGGCTACACCTTC. This translates into CASNKSRGRARDSPDYGYTF.

The chain joins TRBV24-1 to TRBJ2-7; 7 bases fit TRBD1. The CDR3 contains 13 residues. The germline gives CDR1 KGHDR, CDR2 SFDVKD. Trimming cost V 8 bases and J 0 bases; bases outside gene matches: 3. CDR3 DNA: TGTGCCACCAAACAGGGGAACTCCTACGAGCAGTACTTC. Its translation: CATKQGNSYEQYF.

V usage is TRBV29-1 and J usage is TRBJ2-5; D remains unclear. CDR1 is SQVTM and CDR2 is ANQGSEA in the germline V gene. The V end lost 5 bases, the J end lost 3 bases, and 4 bases lay between the germline ends. The CDR3 has 10 amino acids. CDR3 nucleotides: TGCAGCGTTTACGAAGAGACCCAGTACTTC. It encodes CSVYEETQYF.

The genes are TRBV28 and TRBJ1-5, with a possible D match to TRBD1 (5 bases). CDR3 length: 14 amino acids. In germline, CDR1 is MDHEN, CDR2 SYDVKM. Trimming took off 6 bases at V and 1 base at J, with 10 bases between the two ends. The CDR3 protein is CASRSTGSNQPQHF. As DNA, the CDR3 is TGTGCCAGCAGATCCACAGGAAGCAATCAGCCCCAGCATTTT.

This clonotype came up a few times. The chain recombines TRBV6-1 with TRBJ2-7; a possible D gene is TRBD1 (5 bases). The CDR3 consists of 13 residues. Germline-derived CDR1 and CDR2 are MNHNS and SASEGT. V was clipped by 0 bases and J by 9 bases, with 12 bases between them. DNA of the CDR3: TGTGCCAGCAGTGAAGCCAGGGCTCCCGGGCAGTACTTC. Translating gives CASSEARAPGQYF.

In this sample, this clonotype turned up once. The V and J genes are TRBV20-1 and TRBJ2-3; 12 bases align to TRBD2. The CDR3 is 16 residues long. Germline V gene sequence: CDR1 DFQATT, CDR2 SNEGSKA (reference sequence). Trimming at V came to 2 bases and at J to 0 bases, leaving 3 bases not matched to a gene. This CDR3 reads CSARTGLAGSTDTQYF. In nucleotides, the CDR3 is TGCAGTGCTAGAACCGGACTAGCGGGGAGCACAGATACGCAGTATTTT.

The chain joins TRBV6-2 or TRBV6-3 to TRBJ2-7; TRBD2 might be the D (5 bases). The V end was cut by 7 bases, the J end by 1 base, with 11 bases between. The CDR3 spans 13 residues. Germline CDR1 reads MNHEY; CDR2 reads SVGEGT. The CDR3: CASTDRRSYEQYF. The CDR3 DNA reads TGTGCCAGCACAGATCGGAGGTCCTACGAGCAGTACTTC.

V and J are TRBV20-1 and TRBJ2-1; D is undetermined. The CDR3 consists of 15 residues. V was cut by 6 bases and J by 0 bases, with 15 bases left in between. Germline CDR1 is DFQATT and CDR2 is SNEGSKA (reference sequence). DNA of the CDR3: TGCAGTGCCAAGACTCCCCCTCTCTCCTACAATGAGCAGTTCTTC. Its translation is CSAKTPPLSYNEQFF.

This clonotype was found a few times. The chain combines TRBV10-2 with TRBJ2-3; TRBD1 matches 12 bases. CDR3 length: 12 amino acids. The V segment lost 10 bases and the J segment 14 bases; nucleotides outside the gene matches: 10. CDR1 WSHSY and CDR2 SAAADI come from the germline V gene. The CDR3 DNA sequence: TGCGCCACGGGGACAGGGGGCCCGCCTCGGTATTTT. Its protein is CATGTGGPPRYF.

This sequence joins TRBV20-1 and TRBJ1-2; 8 bases line up with TRBD1. The CDR3 is 15 residues long. V gave up 0 bases and J gave up 7 bases; unmatched junction bases: 10. The germline CDR1 and CDR2 sequences are DFQATT and SNEGSKA (reference sequence). CDR3 region: CSAREPQGALGGYTF. The CDR3 coding sequence is TGCAGTGCTAGAGAGCCCCAGGGGGCTCTTGGTGGCTACACCTTC.

V and J are TRBV20-1 and TRBJ2-1; a possible D gene is TRBD2 (5 bases). Trimming shortened V by 0 bases and J by 2 bases, and 11 bases separated the two germline ends. Germline V gives CDR1 DFQATT, CDR2 SNEGSKA (reference sequence). There are 15 residues in the CDR3. The CDR3 region has the DNA TGCAGTGCTAGAGATCGGGATCCCCCCTACAATGAGCAGTTCTTC. The encoded protein is CSARDRDPPYNEQFF.

This clonotype was counted a few times. The V gene is TRBV7-2, the J gene TRBJ1-2; D perhaps matches TRBD1 (5 bases). This CDR3 contains 14 residues. The germline V gene has CDR1 SGHTA and CDR2 FQGNSA. V was pared by 2 bases and J by 1 base, with 8 bases between. The CDR3 coding sequence is TGTGCCAGCAGCTTACAAGGGGTTAACTATGGCTACACCTTC. This codes for CASSLQGVNYGYTF.

The chain has TRBV6-5 and TRBJ1-3, with D possibly TRBD1 on 5 matching bases. Germline V gives CDR1 MNHEY, CDR2 SVGAGI. The length of the CDR3 is 16 residues. Trimming removed 0 bases from V and 4 bases from J, with 13 bases in between. The CDR3 bases are TGTGCCAGCAGTTACTCGAATGGGAGGGGCGGAAACACCATATATTTT. It translates to CASSYSNGRGGNTIYF.

A few counts support this clonotype. The chain combines TRBV6-2 or TRBV6-3 with TRBJ2-5; tentatively, D is TRBD1 (6 bases). V was pared by 6 bases and J by 2 bases, with 10 bases between. The CDR3 has 13 amino acids. Germline V gene data show CDR1 as MNHEY and CDR2 as SVGEGT. CDR3 nucleotides: TGTGCCAGCAGGCCGGACAGTCAAGAGACCCAGTACTTC. This encodes CASRPDSQETQYF.

The gene calls are TRBV7-9 and TRBJ2-5; D perhaps matches TRBD2 (6 bases). Germline values: CDR1 SEHNR, CDR2 FQNEAQ (reference sequence). Trimming stripped 1 base from V and 4 bases from J, with 10 bases between. The CDR3 is 14 amino acids. The CDR3 DNA sequence: TGTGCCAGCAGCTTAGGTTGGCGGGGAGAGACCCAGTACTTC. This codes for CASSLGWRGETQYF.

V and J are TRBV19 and TRBJ2-2; D ambiguous. Germline V lookup: CDR1 LNHDA, CDR2 SQIVND (reference sequence). The V end was cut by 4 bases, the J end by 2 bases, with 11 bases between. The CDR3 runs to 15 residues. The CDR3 sequence: CASSRDLANTGELFF. As DNA, the CDR3 is TGTGCCAGTAGTAGGGATTTGGCAAACACCGGGGAGCTGTTTTTT.

The chain links TRBV18 to TRBJ2-5; tentatively, D is TRBD1 (6 bases). The ends were cut back, 3 bases at V and 5 bases at J, with 13 bases in the middle. Germline V gene data show CDR1 as KGHSH and CDR2 as LQKENI. The CDR3 sequence is 14 residues long. CDR3 in DNA: TGTGCCAGCTCACCTCAGGGGCAGATGGAGACCCAGTACTTC. Residues: CASSPQGQMETQYF.

The rearrangement links TRBV6-5 to TRBJ2-4; the D gene could be TRBD1 or TRBD2 (5 bases each). The CDR3 runs 21 residues. Per germline, CDR1 MNHEY and CDR2 SVGAGI. V lost 0 bases and J lost 0, with 24 bases in between. CDR3 DNA: TGTGCCAGCAGTTACTCGATCGTGAGGGGCCCAGAGGAGTTAGCCAAAAACATTCAGTACTTC. Translating gives CASSYSIVRGPEELAKNIQYF.

The rearrangement joins TRBV12-3 or TRBV12-4 to TRBJ2-7, with 11 bases aligning to TRBD1. V dropped 6 bases and J dropped 6; count of bases not matched to a gene: 7. CDR3 length equals 14 residues. The CDR3 region has the DNA TGTGCCAGCAGCCGGGGGACAGGGGGTCGCGAGCAGTACTTC. The encoded protein is CASSRGTGGREQYF.

The V call is TRBV27, the J call TRBJ1-3, with 12 bases fitting TRBD1. After removal of 3 bases from V and 6 bases from J, the junction contained 6 bases not matched to a gene. The CDR3 loop spans 16 amino acids. Germline loops: CDR1 MNHEY, CDR2 SMNVEV (reference sequence). CDR3: CASSLGTGGFLNTIYF. The CDR3 bases are TGTGCCAGCAGTTTGGGGACAGGGGGCTTCTTAAACACCATATATTTT.